A single sample is the source of the 16 T cell receptor beta chains below, sequenced in a study of PD-L1 blockade in urothelial cancer. Only in-frame clones appear in the TCRdb table, and some are missing; sequencing was by immunoSEQ multiplex PCR. The table shows approximately 100,000 clones, with 91% occurring only once. Material: PBMCs, obtained around atezolizumab (anti-PD-L1) treatment. These receptor sequences come from a woman older than 75 with urothelial cancer.

This chain connects TRBV6-6 to TRBJ1-5; D gene uncertain. V was cut by 2 bases and J by 5 bases, with 16 bases left in between. Germline CDR1 and CDR2: MNHNY and SVGAGI (reference sequence). The CDR3 sequence is 16 residues long. Here the CDR3 reads CASSYVYRQAHQPQHF. In DNA form, the CDR3 reads TGTGCCAGCAGTTACGTTTATAGGCAGGCCCATCAGCCCCAGCATTTT.

J is TRBJ2-1 and V is TRBV11-3, with TRBD2 as a possible D gene (7 bases). Germline-derived CDR1 and CDR2 are SGHNT and YENEEA. This CDR3 is 15 amino acids long. Between the trimmed V and J ends, which lost 2 bases and 6 bases, there was a span of 14 bases. DNA of the CDR3: TGTGCCAGCAGCTTAAAAGGGGGGGGCCGCAATGAGCAGTTCTTC. Its translation: CASSLKGGGRNEQFF.

V usage is TRBV30 and J usage is TRBJ1-4; 10 bases are a match to TRBD1. Germline CDR1 is GTSNPN and CDR2 is SVGIG (reference sequence). Unmatched junction bases numbered 5, after V lost 3 bases and J lost 7 bases. CDR3 length equals 14 residues. The CDR3 DNA reads as TGTGCCTGGAGGAACCGGGACAGGGGTGAAAAACTGTTTTTT. This gives the protein CAWRNRDRGEKLFF.

This chain joins TRBV21-1 and TRBJ2-7; the table's TRBD1 call for D was not verified on the DNA. TRBV21-1 is reported as a pseudogene. CDR3 size: 14 residues. CDR3 amino acids: CASSSQGKSYEQYF. CDR3 coding DNA: TGTGCCAGCAGCAGCCAGGGTAAGAGCTACGAGCAGTACTTC.

This clone was seen more than once but under ten times. This chain links TRBV9 with TRBJ1-5; D gene ambiguous. CDR1 and CDR2 from the germline V gene are SGDLS and YYNGEE. The CDR3 is 18 residues long. The V gene lost 0 bases and the J gene lost 4 bases, with 20 bases spanning the gap. CDR3 region: CASSVEWSHGRRNQPQHF. The CDR3 DNA reads TGTGCCAGCAGCGTAGAATGGAGTCACGGCCGAAGAAATCAGCCCCAGCATTTT.

The rearrangement uses TRBV27 and TRBJ2-3; 7 bases match TRBD1. J was trimmed by 6 bases and V by 5 bases; bases with no gene match: 17. The CDR3 runs 17 residues. Per the germline V gene, CDR1 is MNHEY and CDR2 is SMNVEV (reference sequence). The CDR3 loop reads CASSKPTRDRDTDTQYF. The CDR3 bases are TGTGCCAGCAGTAAACCCACCCGGGACAGAGACACTGATACGCAGTATTTT.

The V and J genes are TRBV30 and TRBJ2-5; 7 nucleotides line up with TRBD2. The CDR3 has 14 amino acids. Losses at the gene ends were 5 bases for V and 4 bases for J; bases not matched to a gene: 10. Germline V CDR1 and CDR2: GTSNPN, SVGIG (reference sequence). CDR3 region: CAWGTAGVRETQYF. The CDR3 DNA sequence: TGTGCCTGGGGTACGGCGGGGGTCCGAGAGACCCAGTACTTC.

V usage is TRBV18 and J usage is TRBJ2-7; D might be TRBD1 (7 bases). V was pared by 3 bases and J by 6 bases, with 39 bases between. This CDR3 has 22 residues. Germline CDR1 and CDR2: KGHSH and LQKENI. The CDR3 coding sequence is TGTGCCAGCTCACCGACAGGGCCGGGACTCCGGCCGGGAGATGAGGTTGCGTTCGAGCAGTACTTC. Encoded protein: CASSPTGPGLRPGDEVAFEQYF. Full variable domain (missing parts from reference TRBV18 and TRBJ2-7): NAGVMQNPRHLVRRRGQEARLRCSPMKGHSHVYWYRQLPEEGLKFMVYLQKENIIDESGMPKERFSAEFPKEGPSILRIQQVVRGDSAAYFCASSPTGPGLRPGDEVAFEQYFGPGTRLTVT.

The V call is TRBV28, the J call TRBJ1-1; 9 bases match TRBD1. The CDR3 has 16 amino acids. Germline V gives CDR1 MDHEN, CDR2 SYDVKM. The V segment lost 2 bases and the J segment 1 base; nucleotides outside the gene matches: 5. CDR3 sequence (DNA): TGTGCCAGCAGTTTAGCCTCGACAGGGGGGAACACTGAAGCTTTCTTT. Its translation is CASSLASTGGNTEAFF.

This clone was seen more than once but under ten times. The V call is TRBV2, the J call TRBJ1-4; D possibly corresponds to TRBD1 (5 bases). Trimming took off 8 bases at V and 8 bases at J, with 18 bases between the two ends. The CDR3 extends over 14 amino acids. Germline assignment: CDR1 SNHLY and CDR2 FYNNEI. The CDR3 DNA sequence: TGTGCCAGCGGCCGGGACGGGGGGAGAGAAAAACTGTTTTTT. It codes for CASGRDGGREKLFF.

The genes are TRBV19 and TRBJ2-7; 14 bases fit TRBD2. The length of the CDR3 is 15 residues. V trimming: 4 bases; J trimming: 5 bases; junction bases outside the gene matches: 4. Germline CDR1 reads LNHDA; CDR2 reads SQIVND (reference sequence). The CDR3 bases are TGTGCCAGTAGTAACAAGGGACTAGCGGGAGACGAGCAGTACTTC. It translates to CASSNKGLAGDEQYF.

The chain combines TRBV5-1 with TRBJ1-3; a possible D gene is TRBD1 (6 bases). Per the germline V gene, CDR1 is SGHRS and CDR2 is YFSETQ. The CDR3 covers 16 residues. The germline V and J ends were trimmed by 0 bases and 4 bases, with 14 bases remaining between them. This chain's CDR3 is CASSLGRGSAGNTIYF. CDR3 bases: TGCGCCAGCAGCTTGGGCAGGGGATCGGCAGGAAACACCATATATTTT. Combining the CDR3 with reference TRBV5-1 and TRBJ1-3 gives the whole variable domain KAGVTQTPRYLIKTRGQQVTLSCSPISGHRSVSWYQQTPGQGLQFLFEYFSETQRNKGNFPGRFSGRQFSNSRSEMNVSTLELGDSALYLCASSLGRGSAGNTIYFGEGSWLTVV.

The chain carries TRBV30 and TRBJ2-7, with 7 bases aligning to TRBD1. CDR1 and CDR2 (germline): GTSNPN, SVGIG (reference sequence). V gave up 0 bases and J gave up 10 bases; unmatched junction bases: 3. This CDR3 has 11 residues. CDR3: CAWSVGGAQYF. The CDR3 bases are TGTGCCTGGAGTGTAGGGGGCGCCCAGTACTTC. Filled out from reference TRBV30 and TRBJ2-7, the complete variable domain reads SQTIHQWPATLVQPVGSPLSLECTVEGTSNPNLYWYRQAAGRGLQLLFYSVGIGQISSEVPQNLSASRPQDRQFILSSKKLLLSDSGFYLCAWSVGGAQYFGPGTRLTVT.

The CDR3 DNA reads TGTGCCAGCAGCACTCTAGGGACAGGGGCACCGGGGGCCATATATTTT. Its protein is CASSTLGTGAPGAIYF. V gene TRBV28 combines with J gene TRBJ1-3; 10 bases fit TRBD1. V dropped 6 bases and J dropped 11; count of bases not matched to a gene: 16. Germline values: CDR1 MDHEN, CDR2 SYDVKM. The CDR3 has 16 residues.

The chain has TRBV10-1 and TRBJ2-1; TRBD2 matches 7 bases. The trim removed 3 bases at V and 2 bases at J, leaving 1 base unmatched. The CDR3 runs 14 residues. The germline V gene encodes CDR1 WNHNN and CDR2 SYGVQD (reference sequence). The CDR3 loop is CASSEAGPYNEQFF. The CDR3 DNA is TGCGCCAGCAGTGAAGCGGGGCCCTACAATGAGCAGTTCTTC.

The chain carries TRBV6-5 and TRBJ1-5; tentative D call: TRBD1 (6 bases). The V gene's germline CDR1 is MNHEY and CDR2 SVGAGI. The V end lost 6 bases, the J end lost 0 bases, and 12 bases lay between the germline ends. CDR3 length: 15 residues. This CDR3 is CASRIQGNSNQPQHF. Here the CDR3 DNA reads TGTGCCAGCAGAATCCAGGGGAATAGCAATCAGCCCCAGCATTTT.